The 26 T cell receptor beta chains below come from one sample, sequenced in a study of identical twins. TCRdb independently ran MiXCR on the 5' RACE reads; one entry per CDR3 protein. The sample has fewer than 550,000 distinct CDR3 sequences; 12% to 15% are singletons. These data were also filed under a second study, of yellow fever vaccine responses in identical twins.

The sequenced sample consisted of CD4+ T cells sorted from blood. These TCRs come from a woman aged 18-29 years in good health.

In its sample, this clonotype was seen a few times. The rearrangement uses TRBV20-1 and TRBJ2-1, with TRBD2 matching over 8 bases. CDR3 length: 16 residues. V trimming: 3 bases; J trimming: 4 bases; junction bases outside the gene matches: 11. Germline CDR1 and CDR2: DFQATT and SNEGSKA (reference sequence). The CDR3 coding sequence is TGCAGTGCTAGGACCTTTAAGAGCGGGAGTTACAATGAGCAGTTCTTC. Amino acids: CSARTFKSGSYNEQFF.

Of note for this clonotype: This could be a read error, since a much larger clone is one nucleotide away. The V gene is TRBV12-3 or TRBV12-4, the J gene TRBJ1-6; D ambiguous. The CDR3 consists of 14 residues. CDR3 amino acids: CANSSLGPNSPLHF. The CDR3 coding sequence is TGTGCCAACAGTTCCCTAGGGCCCAATTCACCCCTCCACTTT.

This clonotype was detected ten times or more. The genes are TRBV20-1 and TRBJ2-1; unclear D gene. With 3 bases removed from V and 13 bases from J, the gap between germline ends came to 13 bases. The germline V gene has CDR1 DFQATT and CDR2 SNEGSKA (reference sequence). The CDR3 covers 11 residues. As DNA, the CDR3 is TGCAGTGCTAGGGATGGACCGAACCAGTTCTTC. It translates to CSARDGPNQFF.

The chain joins TRBV10-3 to TRBJ2-5; 11 positions match TRBD2. Germline CDR1 is ENHRY and CDR2 is SYGVKD. The CDR3 contains 14 residues. V shed 10 bases and J 5 bases; nucleotides not matched to a gene: 9. Written as DNA, the CDR3 is TGTGCCACAGCTAGCGGGGGGTTTACGGAGACCCAGTACTTC. Translation: CATASGGFTETQYF.

This clonotype was counted a few times. The J gene is TRBJ2-3, the V gene TRBV2, with D possibly matching TRBD2 (6 bases). Trimming removed 9 bases from V and 5 bases from J, with 6 bases in between. Germline CDR1 SNHLY, CDR2 FYNNEI. This CDR3 is 10 amino acids long. The CDR3 loop reads CARGGDTQYF. The CDR3 coding sequence is TGTGCCAGGGGGGGAGATACGCAGTATTTT.

The sample holds a few counts of this clonotype. The V gene is TRBV9, the J gene TRBJ2-2, with D maybe TRBD1 (6 bases). The CDR3 loop spans 14 amino acids. Trimming removed 5 bases from V and 4 bases from J, with 12 bases in between. Germline CDR1 SGDLS, CDR2 YYNGEE. DNA of the CDR3: TGTGCCAGCAGAGCGGACAGACTCACCGGGGAGCTGTTTTTT. Residues: CASRADRLTGELFF.

In its sample, this clonotype was seen a few times. The V call is TRBV10-3, the J call TRBJ2-3; TRBD2 matches 14 bases. The CDR3 consists of 14 residues. CDR1 is ENHRY and CDR2 is SYGVKD in the germline V gene. With V trimmed by 10 bases and J by 4 bases, 4 bases remained unmatched. CDR3 sequence (DNA): TGTGCCACCGAGGGACTAGCGGGAGCAGATACGCAGTATTTT. Amino acid sequence: CATEGLAGADTQYF.

V is TRBV6-5 and J is TRBJ2-5; 8 bases are a match to TRBD1. Unmatched junction bases numbered 11, after V lost 2 bases and J lost 6 bases. Germline loops: CDR1 MNHEY, CDR2 SVGAGI. The CDR3 consists of 16 residues. The CDR3 spells CASSYGAGGRFKTQYF. The CDR3 bases are TGTGCCAGCAGTTACGGGGCAGGGGGCAGGTTTAAGACCCAGTACTTC.

This clonotype has only a few counts. V usage is TRBV6-5 and J usage is TRBJ1-1; a weak D match, TRBD1 (5 bases). The germline CDR1 and CDR2 sequences are MNHEY and SVGAGI. The CDR3 spans 12 residues. Trimming stripped 4 bases from V and 11 bases from J, with 14 bases between. CDR3 loop: CASSSGGLLAFF. CDR3 DNA: TGTGCCAGCAGTTCGGGGGGACTCCTGGCTTTCTTT.

The V call is TRBV4-1, the J call TRBJ2-1; possible D gene TRBD2, 6 bases. V was cut by 0 bases and J by 2 bases, with 17 bases left in between. This CDR3 comprises 18 residues. Germline CDR1 and CDR2: MGHRA and YSYEKL. The CDR3 sequence: CASSQDTSGGVPYNEQFF. DNA for the CDR3: TGCGCCAGCAGCCAAGATACGAGCGGCGGGGTCCCCTACAATGAGCAGTTCTTC.

There are a few counts of this clonotype. V is TRBV5-6 and J is TRBJ2-1; 9 bases are shared with TRBD2. CDR3 length: 17 amino acids. Germline V lookup: CDR1 SGHDT, CDR2 YYEEEE. V gave up 2 bases and J gave up 8 bases; unmatched junction bases: 14. CDR3 loop: CASSFPPRSGSLDEQFF. As DNA, the CDR3 is TGTGCCAGCAGCTTCCCACCCCGTAGCGGGAGTTTGGATGAGCAGTTCTTC.

A few counts support this clonotype. The CDR3 loop is CASSNTRGYLETQYF. Here the CDR3 DNA reads TGTGCCAGCAGTAACACAAGGGGTTACCTGGAGACCCAGTACTTC. The chain joins TRBV12-3 or TRBV12-4 to TRBJ2-5; D might be TRBD1 (5 bases). The V gene lost 5 bases and the J gene lost 5 bases, with 18 bases spanning the gap. This CDR3 has 15 residues.

This clonotype was found many times. The chain combines TRBV24-1 with TRBJ2-7; D is uncertain. The CDR3 runs to 11 residues. CDR1 and CDR2 (germline): KGHDR, SFDVKD. Trimming took 3 bases from V and 4 from J, leaving 3 bases between them. This chain's CDR3 is CATSDLYEQYF. DNA for the CDR3: TGTGCCACCAGTGATCTGTACGAGCAGTACTTC.

This clonotype occurred many times. V and J are TRBV3-1 and TRBJ1-3; D call uncertain. CDR1 is LGHDT, CDR2 YNNKEL, per germline (reference sequence). V was clipped by 0 bases and J by 0 bases, with 3 bases between them. CDR3 length equals 14 residues. The CDR3 region is CASSQEGSGNTIYF. As DNA, the CDR3 is TGTGCCAGCAGCCAAGAGGGCTCTGGAAACACCATATATTTT.

The table lists this clonotype with a few counts. This chain uses TRBV9 with TRBJ2-1; 7 bases agree with TRBD1. J was trimmed by 2 bases and V by 0 bases; bases with no gene match: 2. The CDR3 runs 15 residues. Germline CDR1 reads SGDLS; CDR2 reads YYNGEE. The CDR3 DNA is TGTGCCAGCAGCGTAGGAGGGGGCGCCTACAATGAGCAGTTCTTC. Translation: CASSVGGGAYNEQFF.

V and J are TRBV4-1 and TRBJ2-3; the D is unclear. Germline CDR1 and CDR2: MGHRA and YSYEKL. This CDR3 is 15 amino acids long. V was cut by 0 bases and J by 3 bases, with 10 bases left in between. The CDR3 sequence is CASSQDGVLTDTQYF. The CDR3 coding sequence is TGCGCCAGCAGCCAAGATGGAGTGCTAACAGATACGCAGTATTTT.

This clonotype has ten or more counts. The chain links TRBV29-1 to TRBJ2-3, with D possibly being TRBD1 or TRBD2 (5 bases each). Germline V gives CDR1 SQVTM, CDR2 ANQGSEA. The CDR3 covers 13 residues. V lost 4 bases to trimming and J lost 2 bases, with 10 bases between them. The CDR3 DNA sequence: TGCAGCGTTGCCAGGGACCTCACAGATACGCAGTATTTT. Its protein product is CSVARDLTDTQYF.

This chain uses TRBV5-1 with TRBJ2-3; maybe TRBD2 (5 bases). V was trimmed by 3 bases and J by 5 bases, leaving 13 bases between them. This CDR3 comprises 14 residues. Germline CDR1 reads SGHRS; CDR2 reads YFSETQ. The CDR3: CASSSERAGDTQYF. CDR3 coding DNA: TGCGCCAGCAGCTCTGAACGGGCGGGAGATACGCAGTATTTT.

The sample holds a few counts of this clonotype. The chain combines TRBV25-1 with TRBJ2-7; D uncertain. In germline, CDR1 is MGHDK, CDR2 SYGVNS. The V and J ends lost 1 base and 6 bases respectively, with 10 bases between them. The CDR3 sequence is 13 residues long. The CDR3 nucleotides read TGTGCCAGCAGTGAATTGTCAGGTACCGAGCAGTACTTC. It yields the protein CASSELSGTEQYF.

The J gene is TRBJ2-3, the V gene TRBV5-1, with no clear D. This CDR3 comprises 15 residues. From germline, CDR1 is SGHRS and CDR2 YFSETQ. V gave up 1 base and J gave up 0 bases, with 9 bases separating them. CDR3 residues: CASSLIVPSTDTQYF. CDR3 nucleotide sequence: TGCGCCAGCAGCTTGATAGTACCTAGCACAGATACGCAGTATTTT.

This clonotype was seen a few times. This chain joins TRBV12-3 or TRBV12-4 and TRBJ2-1; a weak D match, TRBD2 (5 bases). The length of the CDR3 is 16 residues. V lost 4 bases and J 2 bases, leaving 15 bases between the germline ends. DNA for the CDR3: TGTGCCAGCAGTTCCGGAACGGGGTTAACCTACAATGAGCAGTTCTTC. Amino acids: CASSSGTGLTYNEQFF.

The gene calls are TRBV12-3 or TRBV12-4 and TRBJ2-2; D is perhaps TRBD2 (6 bases). The V end was cut by 4 bases, the J end by 7 bases, with 7 bases between. The CDR3 runs 12 residues. CDR3 amino acids: CASSSSVGELFF. CDR3 nucleotides: TGTGCCAGCAGTTCTAGCGTCGGGGAGCTGTTTTTT.

Only a few counts were recorded for this clonotype. The chain recombines TRBV6-5 with TRBJ2-3, with D perhaps matching TRBD1 or TRBD2 (6 bases each). CDR3 length equals 17 residues. V lost 4 bases to trimming and J lost 0 bases, with 17 bases between them. The germline CDR1 and CDR2 sequences are MNHEY and SVGAGI. The CDR3 bases are TGTGCCAGCAGTTCCCAGGGGACTCGCTCTAGCACAGATACGCAGTATTTT. Its protein is CASSSQGTRSSTDTQYF.

This clonotype came up a few times. The chain employs TRBV7-9 and TRBJ2-7; D is unresolved. The CDR3 contains 11 residues. Germline loops: CDR1 SEHNR, CDR2 FQNEAQ (reference sequence). The V end lost 2 bases, the J end lost 7 bases, and 6 bases lay between the germline ends. The CDR3 loop reads CASSLSKEQYV. The CDR3 DNA reads as TGTGCCAGCAGCTTATCTAAGGAGCAGTACGTC.

In this sample, this clonotype turned up a few times. The chain joins TRBV12-3 or TRBV12-4 to TRBJ2-5; a possible D gene is TRBD1 (6 bases). The V gene lost 6 bases and the J gene lost 1 base, with 12 bases spanning the gap. The CDR3 consists of 14 residues. The DNA for the CDR3 is TGTGCCAGCAGAACGGACAGTTTCCAAGAGACCCAGTACTTC. Residues: CASRTDSFQETQYF.

The rearrangement joins TRBV6-2 or TRBV6-3 to TRBJ1-1; no definite D call. Trimming shortened V by 2 bases and J by 1 base, and 8 bases separated the two germline ends. CDR3 length: 14 amino acids. Germline V gives CDR1 MNHEY, CDR2 SVGEGT. The CDR3 DNA sequence: TGTGCCAGCAGTTACATCAGCTCGAACACTGAAGCTTTCTTT. Amino acid sequence: CASSYISSNTEAFF.